The present TCR beta chain was sequenced within a study of T cells after yellow fever vaccination. Study results and caveats: On re-exposure, the response was weaker but peaked faster, at day 5 versus 15.

About this clonotype: Its matching antigen is unknown.

TCRdb analysed the 5' RACE reads with MiXCR anew, one entry per CDR3 protein. The sample contains 620,000 or so distinct CDR3 sequences, more than 9% of which appear only once. Trimming took 0 bases from V and 4 from J, leaving 13 bases between them. The CDR3 contains 15 residues. Germline V gene data show CDR1 as SGDLS and CDR2 as YYNGEE. The J gene is TRBJ2-5, the V gene TRBV9; a weak D match, TRBD2 (5 bases). The clonotype was recovered from a man aged 25-45 years who received the YFV17D yellow fever vaccine. This specimen was PBMCs, taken on the day of the yellow fever booster vaccination. The CDR3 loop is CASSVAVGVGETQYF. For the CDR3, the DNA is TGTGCCAGCAGCGTAGCTGTGGGAGTAGGAGAGACCCAGTACTTC.